Listed here are 5 T cell receptor beta chains from one sample, sequenced in a study of post-analysis software for immune sequencing data. The TCR beta cDNA libraries contained unique molecular identifiers. TCRdb used MiXCR to reprocess the PCR reads, holding one entry per CDR3 protein. Seen here are around 700,000 distinct CDR3 sequences, approximately 60% observed once, and the top ten hold roughly 10%. Study results and caveats: Roughly 5 TRBV segments, including TRBV5-6, TRBV5-1 and TRBV20-1, were more frequent in patients than controls.

Their target antigens are unknown. The sample taken for sequencing was blood. The receptors derive from a girl aged 2 to 10 with multiple sclerosis.

The chain's CDR3 is CSARDLEEGEVGEQFF. CDR3 DNA: TGCAGTGCTAGAGATCTTGAGGAAGGAGAGGTGGGTGAGCAGTTCTTC. This chain joins TRBV20-1 and TRBJ2-1; D call uncertain. V was cut by 0 bases and J by 9 bases, with 21 bases left in between. Germline CDR1 DFQATT, CDR2 SNEGSKA (reference sequence). This CDR3 contains 16 residues.

The chain combines TRBV7-2 with TRBJ2-5, with D tentatively TRBD1 (5 bases). The DNA end favors TRBJ2-7, so the J call may be wrong. The length of the CDR3 is 16 residues. Germline V gives CDR1 SGHTA, CDR2 FQGNSA. The CDR3 here is CASSLAGAPRNYEQYF. The DNA for the CDR3 is TGTGCCAGCAGCTTAGCAGGGGCACCGAGAAATTACGAGCAGTACTTC.

The chain uses TRBV6-1 and TRBJ2-4, with 9 bases lining up with TRBD1. The J call could be wrong; TRBJ2-5 is a better fit for the DNA end. The CDR3 runs to 15 residues. The germline gives CDR1 MNHNS, CDR2 SASEGT. CDR3 coding DNA: TGTGCCAGCAGTGAGGGGACAGGGATTCAAGAGACCCAGTACTTC. As protein: CASSEGTGIQETQYF.

V usage is TRBV20-1 and J usage is TRBJ2-3; TRBD1 or TRBD2 may be the D gene (6 bases each). Germline CDR1 is DFQATT and CDR2 is SNEGSKA (reference sequence). V lost 3 bases and J lost 2, with 12 bases in between. This CDR3 region has 14 residues. DNA of the CDR3: TGCAGTGCTAGGGGGCGGGACATCACAGATACGCAGTATTTT. Translating it yields CSARGRDITDTQYF.

V and J are TRBV29-1 and TRBJ2-7, with TRBD2 as a possible D gene (6 bases). V was trimmed by 3 bases and J by 1 base, leaving 13 bases between them. The CDR3 loop spans 14 amino acids. From germline, CDR1 is SQVTM and CDR2 ANQGSEA. CDR3 region: CSVEEGTNSYEQYF. The CDR3 coding sequence is TGCAGCGTTGAGGAGGGCACAAATTCCTACGAGCAGTACTTC.